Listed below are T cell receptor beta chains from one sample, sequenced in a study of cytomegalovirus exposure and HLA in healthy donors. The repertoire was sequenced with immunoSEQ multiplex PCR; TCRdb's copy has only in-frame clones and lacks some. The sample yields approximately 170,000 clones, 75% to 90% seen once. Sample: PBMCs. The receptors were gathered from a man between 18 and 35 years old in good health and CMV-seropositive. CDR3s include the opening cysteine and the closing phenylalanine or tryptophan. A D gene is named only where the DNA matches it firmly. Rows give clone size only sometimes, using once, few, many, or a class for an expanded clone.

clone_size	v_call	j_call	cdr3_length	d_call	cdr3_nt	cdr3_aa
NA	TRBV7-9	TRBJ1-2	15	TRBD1	TGTGCCAGCAGCTTAGGACAGGGGGTGACCGTGGGCTACACCTTC	CASSLGQGVTVGYTF
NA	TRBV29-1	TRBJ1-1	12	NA	TGCAGCGTTGGGACACAGAACACTGAAGCTTTCTTT	CSVGTQNTEAFF
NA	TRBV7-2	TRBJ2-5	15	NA	TGTGCCAGCAGCTTAACGCGGGCAGGGGAAGAGACCCAGTACTTC	CASSLTRAGEETQYF
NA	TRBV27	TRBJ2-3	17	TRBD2	TGTGCCAGCAGTTTATCGATGGCTAGCGGACGAGGAGATACGCAGTATTTT	CASSLSMASGRGDTQYF
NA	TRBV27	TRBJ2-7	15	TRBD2	TGTGCCAGCAGTCCGGGACTAGCGGGTTACTACGAGCAGTACTTC	CASSPGLAGYYEQYF
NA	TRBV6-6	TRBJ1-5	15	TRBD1	TGTGCCAGCAGTTACCCCGGACAGGGAATAGAGCCCCAGCATTTT	CASSYPGQGIEPQHF
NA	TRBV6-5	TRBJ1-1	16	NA	TGTGCCAGCAGTTACTCGATTCGCGTAAGGGGTTCGTTCGCTTTCTTT	CASSYSIRVRGSFAFF
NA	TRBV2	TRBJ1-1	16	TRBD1	TGTGCCAGCGTGAAAAGGGTGACAGGGGGGCACACTGAAGCTTTCTTT	CASVKRVTGGHTEAFF
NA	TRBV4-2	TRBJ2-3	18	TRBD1	TGTGCCAGCAGCCCAGCCTTGCCGGGACAGGGGTACGGAGATACGCAGTATTTT	CASSPALPGQGYGDTQYF
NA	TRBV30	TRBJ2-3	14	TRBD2	TGTGCCTGGCGTCTCGGAGCGGGGCCAGATACGCAGTATTTT	CAWRLGAGPDTQYF
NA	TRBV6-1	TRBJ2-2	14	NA	TGTGCCAGCAGAGGTGGAGGGGACACCGGGGAGCTGTTTTTT	CASRGGGDTGELFF
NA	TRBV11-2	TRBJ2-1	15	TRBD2	TGTGCCACCACTAGCGGGAGGACATTCTACAATGAGCAGTTCTTC	CATTSGRTFYNEQFF
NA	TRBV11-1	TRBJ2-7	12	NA	TGTGCCAGCAGCCCCGGGACAAGCGAGCAGTACTTC	CASSPGTSEQYF
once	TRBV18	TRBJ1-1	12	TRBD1	TGTGCCAGCTCACCTCAGGGGGCTGAAGCTTTCTTT	CASSPQGAEAFF